A single T cell receptor beta chain is shown here with its context. Per the germline V gene, CDR1 is SEHNR and CDR2 is FQNEAQ (reference sequence). With 2 bases clipped from V and 4 bases from J, the junction kept 8 bases outside the gene matches. The CDR3 is 16 amino acids. The data originate from a study of a mutant IDH1 vaccine in newly diagnosed glioma. Measured with immunoSEQ multiplex PCR; TCRdb has only the in-frame clones, and not every one. This sample has just under 95,000 clones, with roughly 77% found just once. Time point of the sample: baseline, week 1 (first vaccination visit). Treatment denoted: pre-vaccination baseline after standard-of-care therapy.

This chain joins TRBV7-9 and TRBJ2-1; 7 bases agree with TRBD1. This sample comprised PBMCs, obtained from a glioma patient treated with radiotherapy, temozolomide or both. The receptor comes from a man aged 40-55 years with glioma. CDR3 protein: CASSLWRGGQYNEQFF. The CDR3 region has the DNA TGTGCCAGCAGCTTATGGAGAGGGGGACAGTACAATGAGCAGTTCTTC.